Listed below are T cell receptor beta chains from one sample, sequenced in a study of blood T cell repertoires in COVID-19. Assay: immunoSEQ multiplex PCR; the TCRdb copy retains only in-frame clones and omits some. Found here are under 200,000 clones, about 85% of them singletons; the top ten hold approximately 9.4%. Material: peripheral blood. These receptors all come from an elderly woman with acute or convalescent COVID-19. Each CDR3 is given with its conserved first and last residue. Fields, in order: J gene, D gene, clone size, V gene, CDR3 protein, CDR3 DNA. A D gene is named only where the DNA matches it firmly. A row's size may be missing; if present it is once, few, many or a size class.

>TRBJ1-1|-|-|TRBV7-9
CASSLGGRATEAFF
TGTGCCAGCAGCTTAGGAGGCAGGGCCACTGAAGCTTTCTTT
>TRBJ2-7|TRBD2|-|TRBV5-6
CASSFGGKRGPFYEQYF
TGTGCCAGCAGCTTCGGGGGAAAGCGGGGACCCTTCTACGAGCAGTACTTC
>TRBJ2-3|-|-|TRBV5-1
CASSLGPGDTQYF
TGCGCCAGCAGCTTGGGCCCAGGGGATACGCAGTATTTT
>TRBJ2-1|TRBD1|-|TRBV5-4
CASSLPGQGPEQFF
TGTGCCAGCAGCTTGCCTGGACAGGGTCCTGAGCAGTTCTTC
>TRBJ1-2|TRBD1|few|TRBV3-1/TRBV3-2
CASSQRSTGGHYGYTF
TGTGCCAGCAGCCAGAGGTCGACAGGGGGACACTATGGCTACACCTTC
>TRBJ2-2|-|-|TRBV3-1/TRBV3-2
CASSQVTRGGGELFF
TGTGCCAGCAGCCAAGTGACTAGGGGAGGCGGGGAGCTGTTTTTT
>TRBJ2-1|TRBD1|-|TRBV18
CASSLGQGAYNEQFF
TGTGCCAGCTCACTTGGACAGGGGGCCTACAATGAGCAGTTCTTC
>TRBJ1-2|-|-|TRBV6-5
CASSPDRSYGYTF
TGTGCCAGCAGTCCAGACAGAAGCTATGGCTACACCTTC
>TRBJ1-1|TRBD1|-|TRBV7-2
CASSLNRGGTEAFF
TGTGCCAGCAGCCTAAACAGGGGGGGCACTGAAGCTTTCTTT
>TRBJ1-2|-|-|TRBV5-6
CASSLPQGNPTNYGYTF
TGTGCCAGCAGCTTGCCACAGGGAAACCCCACTAACTATGGCTACACCTTC
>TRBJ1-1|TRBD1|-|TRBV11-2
CASSLVIGDRGRITEAFF
TGTGCCAGCAGCTTAGTGATCGGGGACAGGGGGCGCATCACTGAAGCTTTCTTT
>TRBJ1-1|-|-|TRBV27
CASSGHIVTEAFF
TGTGCCAGCAGCGGACATATTGTCACTGAAGCTTTCTTT
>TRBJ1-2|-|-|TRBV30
CAWAPGQGTYGYTF
TGTGCCTGGGCTCCGGGGCAGGGGACCTATGGCTACACCTTC
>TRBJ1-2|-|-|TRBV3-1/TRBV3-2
CASSQVSQAKYGYTF
TGTGCCAGCAGCCAAGTCAGTCAGGCAAAGTATGGCTACACCTTC
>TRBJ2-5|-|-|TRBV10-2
CASSEPGAETQYF
TGCGCCAGCAGTGAACCAGGGGCGGAGACCCAGTACTTC
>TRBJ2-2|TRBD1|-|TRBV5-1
CASSLDSRQGTGELFF
TGCGCCAGCAGCTTGGACTCCCGACAGGGGACCGGGGAGCTGTTTTTT
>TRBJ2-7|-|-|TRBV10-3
CAISESGLYEQYF
TGTGCCATCAGTGAGTCGGGACTGTACGAGCAGTACTTC
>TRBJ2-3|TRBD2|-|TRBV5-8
CASSLSGGGTDTQYF
TGTGCCAGCAGCTTAAGCGGGGGAGGCACAGATACGCAGTATTTT
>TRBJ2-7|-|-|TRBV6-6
CASSSWTASYEQYF
TGTGCCAGCAGTTCGTGGACAGCCTCCTACGAGCAGTACTTC
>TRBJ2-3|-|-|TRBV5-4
CASSNTPRDSVTDTQYF
TGTGCCAGCAGCAATACACCCCGGGACTCGGTCACAGATACGCAGTATTTT
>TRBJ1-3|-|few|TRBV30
CALGSHLGNTIYF
TGTGCCCTGGGCAGCCACCTCGGAAACACCATATATTTT
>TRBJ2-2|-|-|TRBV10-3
CAISAGGTGELFF
TGTGCCATCAGTGCCGGGGGCACCGGGGAGCTGTTTTTT
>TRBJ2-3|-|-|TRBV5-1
CASAREGGASSDTQYF
TGCGCCAGCGCTCGGGAAGGAGGGGCCAGTTCAGATACGCAGTATTTT
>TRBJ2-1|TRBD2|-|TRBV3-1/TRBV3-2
CASSPASGSYNEQFF
TGTGCCAGCAGCCCGGCTAGCGGGAGCTACAATGAGCAGTTCTTC
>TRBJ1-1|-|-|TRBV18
CASSTTTGLDTEAFF
TGTGCCAGCTCAACGACCACGGGGTTGGACACTGAAGCTTTCTTT
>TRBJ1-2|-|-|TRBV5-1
CASSLGAGRDYGYTF
TGCGCCAGCAGCTTAGGGGCAGGGAGGGACTATGGCTACACCTTC
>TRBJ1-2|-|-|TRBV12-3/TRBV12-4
CASSPVANYGYTF
TGTGCCAGCAGTCCCGTAGCTAACTATGGCTACACCTTC
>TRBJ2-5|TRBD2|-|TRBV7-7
CASSVGLAGAVKTQYF
TGTGCCAGCAGCGTCGGACTAGCGGGGGCCGTGAAGACCCAGTACTTC
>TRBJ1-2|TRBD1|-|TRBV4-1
CASSRPGGTGVNGYTF
TGCGCCAGCAGCAGGCCAGGGGGGACAGGGGTAAATGGCTACACCTTC
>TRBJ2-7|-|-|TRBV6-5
CASTTTGYEQYF
TGTGCCAGCACTACGACAGGCTACGAGCAGTACTTC
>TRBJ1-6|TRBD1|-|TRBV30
CAWSYQGDSPLHF
TGTGCCTGGAGTTACCAGGGGGACTCACCCCTCCACTTT
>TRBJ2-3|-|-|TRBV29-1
CSVQSTDTQYF
TGCAGCGTTCAAAGCACAGATACGCAGTATTTT
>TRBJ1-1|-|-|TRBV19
CASSTAGDTEAFF
TGTGCCAGTAGTACCGCGGGGGACACTGAAGCTTTCTTT
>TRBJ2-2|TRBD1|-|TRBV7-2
CASSLVGTGVSGELFF
TGTGCCAGCAGCTTAGTAGGGACAGGGGTCTCCGGGGAGCTGTTTTTT
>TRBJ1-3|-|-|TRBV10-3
CAISEYGSRNTIYF
TGTGCCATCAGTGAGTATGGCTCGCGAAACACCATATATTTT
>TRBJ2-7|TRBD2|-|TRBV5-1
CASSFDGLAGTGYF
TGCGCCAGCAGCTTCGACGGACTAGCGGGGACAGGGTACTTC
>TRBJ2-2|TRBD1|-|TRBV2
CASSKWTGKTGELFF
TGTGCCAGCAGTAAATGGACAGGGAAGACCGGGGAGCTGTTTTTT
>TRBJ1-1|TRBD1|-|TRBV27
CASRIQGINTEAFF
TGTGCCAGCAGAATACAGGGGATCAACACTGAAGCTTTCTTT
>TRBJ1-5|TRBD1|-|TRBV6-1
CASKRGQDQPQHF
TGTGCCAGCAAACGGGGACAGGATCAGCCCCAGCATTTT
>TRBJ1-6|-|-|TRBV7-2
CASSWERPGNSPLHF
TGTGCCAGCAGCTGGGAGCGGCCGGGGAATTCACCCCTCCACTTT
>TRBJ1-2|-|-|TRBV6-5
CASTLLGGGGYGYTF
TGTGCCAGCACCCTGCTAGGGGGGGGCGGCTATGGCTACACCTTC
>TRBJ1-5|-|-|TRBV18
CASSPTTNSNQPQHF
TGTGCCAGCTCACCAACGACAAATAGCAATCAGCCCCAGCATTTT
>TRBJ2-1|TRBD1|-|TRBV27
CASSLWGQGAREQFF
TGTGCCAGCAGTTTATGGGGACAGGGGGCTCGGGAGCAGTTCTTC
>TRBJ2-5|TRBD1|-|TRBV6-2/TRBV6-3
CASSNTGEETQYF
TGTGCCAGCAGTAATACAGGGGAAGAGACCCAGTACTTC
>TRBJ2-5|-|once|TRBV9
CASSPRTGTGSETQYF
TGTGCCAGCAGCCCGCGGACGGGAACAGGGTCGGAGACCCAGTACTTC
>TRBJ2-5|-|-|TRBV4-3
CASSQGGAGSETQYF
TGCGCCAGCAGCCAGGGAGGTGCAGGGTCGGAGACCCAGTACTTC
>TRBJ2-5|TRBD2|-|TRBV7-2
CASSLTSGPPGETQYF
TGTGCCAGCAGCCTGACTAGCGGGCCCCCTGGAGAGACCCAGTACTTC
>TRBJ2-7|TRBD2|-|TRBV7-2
CASSRDSGGGEQYF
TGTGCCAGCAGCCGGGACTCGGGCGGGGGCGAGCAGTACTTC
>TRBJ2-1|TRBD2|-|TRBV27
CASSFRLAGAYNEQFF
TGTGCCAGCAGTTTCAGGCTAGCGGGGGCCTACAATGAGCAGTTCTTC
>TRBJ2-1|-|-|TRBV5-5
CASSPTRSNEQFF
TGTGCCAGCAGCCCTACTAGATCCAATGAGCAGTTCTTC
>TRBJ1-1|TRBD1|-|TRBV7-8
CASSWSGTGSNTEAFF
TGTGCCAGCAGCTGGTCCGGGACAGGTTCGAACACTGAAGCTTTCTTT
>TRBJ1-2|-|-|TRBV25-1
CASSHSDLYGYTF
TGTGCCAGCAGTCACAGTGACCTCTATGGCTACACCTTC
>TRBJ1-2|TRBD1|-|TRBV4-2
CASSQYGQGAFGYTF
TGTGCCAGCAGCCAATACGGACAGGGGGCTTTTGGCTACACCTTC
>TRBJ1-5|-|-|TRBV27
CASTRGAGYEPQHF
TGTGCCAGTACGCGGGGGGCAGGGTACGAGCCCCAGCATTTT
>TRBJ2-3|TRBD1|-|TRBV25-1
CASNRGQGTDTQYF
TGTGCCAGCAACAGGGGGCAGGGCACAGATACGCAGTATTTT
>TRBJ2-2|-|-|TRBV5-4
CASAVTDIGELFF
TGTGCCAGCGCGGTGACCGATATCGGGGAGCTGTTTTTT
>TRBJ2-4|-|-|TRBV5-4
CASRQEEAKNIQYF
TGTGCCAGCAGGCAAGAGGAGGCCAAAAACATTCAGTACTTC
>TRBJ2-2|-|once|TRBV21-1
CASSKMQGWAGELFF
TGTGCCAGCAGCAAAATGCAGGGTTGGGCCGGGGAGCTGTTTTTT
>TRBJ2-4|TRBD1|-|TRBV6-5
CASSSSGGGNIQYF
TGTGCCAGCAGCTCATCAGGGGGTGGGAACATTCAGTACTTC